This T cell receptor (beta chain) was observed in a study of blood T cell repertoires in COVID-19. Study-wide background: Collection of acute and convalescent COVID-19 samples took place in the United States, Italy and Spain. Nucleic acid was either cDNA or gDNA, and it came from T cells, B-cell-depleted T cells, or PBMCs.

This clone showed up just once. Participants were aged about 18 to 100 years from some 24 US areas. Donors in Cohort 3 who had recovered were those with two negative PCRs, healthcare professional clearance, or resolution of their symptoms. Sequencing was performed with immunoSEQ multiplex PCR; in TCRdb, only in-frame clones are kept and a portion is missing. This sample yields about 330,000 clones, of which approximately 87% are seen a single time; over 4% belongs to the top ten. The receptor comes from a woman aged 25 to 39 who had recovered from COVID-19. Specimen: PBMCs or T cells enriched from blood (not recorded which).

The CDR3 reads CASSPWTGGYEQYF. CDR3 nucleotide sequence: TGTGCCAGCAGCCCTTGGACAGGGGGCTACGAGCAGTACTTC. The rearrangement uses TRBV14 and TRBJ2-7; 10 positions match TRBD1. The length of the CDR3 is 14 residues. Germline loops: CDR1 SGHDN, CDR2 FVKESK. V shed 4 bases and J 3 bases; nucleotides not matched to a gene: 3. The whole variable domain, filled in from reference TRBV14 and TRBJ2-7, reads EAGVTQFPSHSVIEKGQTVTLRCDPISGHDNLYWYRRVMGKEIKFLLHFVKESKQDESGMPNNRFLAERTGGTYSTLKVQPAELEDSGVYFCASSPWTGGYEQYFGPGTRLTVT.